This entry lists 27 T cell receptor beta chains sequenced from one sample in a study of CD8+CD57+ T cells in acquired aplastic anemia. The TCR beta profiling, which covered VDJ combination and CDR3 sequence, was carried out using genomic DNA as the template. TCRdb analysed the reads with MiXCR anew, one entry per CDR3 protein. The sample carries hundreds of thousands of distinct CDR3 sequences, 40% to 50% recorded once. Sequencing was done on patients that had shown CD8+CD57+ cell expansion by flow cytometry. Sequencing was performed on sorted CD4+, CD8+, or CD8+CD57+ T cells (not recorded which) from PBMCs. The receptors were sampled from a human donor with aplastic anemia.

This clonotype was seen many times. CDR3 protein: CASDTTAYEQYF. CDR3 nucleotides: TGTGCTAGTGATACGACAGCCTACGAGCAGTACTTC. The genes are TRBV12-5 and TRBJ2-7; perhaps TRBD1 as D (5 bases). Between the trimmed V and J ends, which lost 7 bases and 2 bases, there was a span of 9 bases. The germline CDR1 and CDR2 sequences are LGHNT and FRNRAP. The CDR3 is 12 residues long. The full variable domain, completed using reference TRBV12-5 and TRBJ2-7, is DARVTQTPRHKVTEMGQEVTMRCQPILGHNTVFWYRQTMMQGLELLAYFRNRAPLDDSGMPKDRFSAEMPDATLATLKIQPSEPRDSAVYFCASDTTAYEQYFGPGTRLTVT.

Many counts were recorded for this clonotype. The chain links TRBV7-9 to TRBJ1-1; D unclear. With 2 bases removed from V and 2 bases from J, the gap between germline ends came to 9 bases. This CDR3 has 14 amino acids. Germline V CDR1 and CDR2: SEHNR, FQNEAQ (reference sequence). The CDR3 DNA reads TGTGCCAGCAGCTTAAGGTCGGGCAACACTGAAGCTTTCTTT. Translation: CASSLRSGNTEAFF.

This clonotype was detected many times. This sequence joins TRBV7-8 and TRBJ2-7; D not certain. Germline loops: CDR1 SGHVS, CDR2 FQNEAQ. The CDR3 covers 13 residues. Trimming shortened V by 1 base and J by 3 bases, and 7 bases separated the two germline ends. CDR3 protein: CASSLVADYEQYF. CDR3 nucleotides: TGTGCCAGCAGCTTAGTTGCGGACTACGAGCAGTACTTC.

The chain carries TRBV19 and TRBJ2-7, with 7 bases that match TRBD2. V lost 6 bases and J lost 2; bases outside the gene matches: 4. The CDR3 length is 13 residues. Germline V gene lookup returns CDR1 LNHDA and CDR2 SQIVND (reference sequence). The CDR3 loop is CASRGGNTYEQYF. DNA for the CDR3: TGTGCCAGTAGGGGGGGGAACACCTACGAGCAGTACTTC.

This clonotype was seen at least ten times. The chain carries TRBV11-2 and TRBJ2-7; D unclear. Between the trimmed V and J ends, which lost 5 bases and 3 bases, there was a span of 11 bases. Germline values: CDR1 SGHAT, CDR2 FQNNGV. This CDR3 has 13 residues. The CDR3 bases are TGTGCCAGCAGCCCCCGAGGTAACTACGAGCAGTACTTC. Protein: CASSPRGNYEQYF.

The chain combines TRBV2 with TRBJ2-7; the match to TRBD1 covers 9 bases. The germline gives CDR1 SNHLY, CDR2 FYNNEI. The CDR3 contains 14 residues. Germline trimming cut 7 bases from V and 1 base from J; bases unmatched to any gene: 5. As DNA, the CDR3 is TGTGCCAGCATGCCGGGACAGGGATCCTACGAGCAGTACTTC. Translation: CASMPGQGSYEQYF.

Remarks on this clonotype: A read error may explain this, as a much larger clone is one base away. This chain uses TRBV7-9 with TRBJ2-1, with 9 bases fitting TRBD2. The germline V gene has CDR1 SEHNR and CDR2 FQNEAQ (reference sequence). This CDR3 region has 18 residues. Losses at the gene ends were 5 bases for V and 10 bases for J; bases not matched to a gene: 21. CDR3 sequence (DNA): TGTGCCAGCAGCCAAGCCCCCCCCTCGCTAGCGGGGACCTACGAGCAGTTCTTC. This translates into CASSQAPPSLAGTYEQFF.

The rearrangement joins TRBV9 to TRBJ1-6; 10 nucleotides align to TRBD1. Trimming cost V 3 bases and J 10 bases; bases outside gene matches: 4. The germline V gene encodes CDR1 SGDLS and CDR2 YYNGEE. The CDR3 is 14 residues long. CDR3 amino acids: CASSGTGGNSPLHF. In nucleotides, the CDR3 is TGTGCCAGCAGCGGGACAGGGGGAAACTCACCCCTCCACTTT. Complete variable domain (other parts from reference TRBV9 and TRBJ1-6): DSGVTQTPKHLITATGQRVTLRCSPRSGDLSVYWYQQSLDQGLQFLIQYYNGEERAKGNILERFSAQQFPDLHSELNLSSLELGDSALYFCASSGTGGNSPLHFGNGTRLTVT.

Note on this clonotype: This clone may be a read error of a much larger clone one base away. The chain joins TRBV7-3 to TRBJ2-1; TRBD2 agrees at 12 bases. Germline loops: CDR1 SGHTA, CDR2 FQGTGA. The CDR3 covers 19 residues. CDR3 sequence (DNA): TGTGCCGGCAGCTTAATGAGGCTAGCGGGGGGGCGTTCCTACAATGAGCAGTTCTTC. Translating gives CAGSLMRLAGGRSYNEQFF.

V usage is TRBV4-3 and J usage is TRBJ1-3; no clear D gene. V lost 1 base, J lost 4 bases, and 11 bases lay in between. Germline CDR1 is LGHNA and CDR2 is YSLEER. The CDR3 is 15 residues long. CDR3 nucleotides: TGCGCCAGCAGCCAAGCCGGGTCAGGCGGAAACACCATATATTTT. It translates to CASSQAGSGGNTIYF.

There are many counts of this clonotype. V gene TRBV7-9 combines with J gene TRBJ1-5; the D is unclear. Germline values: CDR1 SEHNR, CDR2 FQNEAQ (reference sequence). The CDR3 covers 14 residues. The V gene lost 0 bases and the J gene lost 2 bases, with 5 bases spanning the gap. This CDR3 is CASSLALGNQPQHF. The CDR3, as DNA: TGTGCCAGCAGCTTAGCCTTAGGCAATCAGCCCCAGCATTTT.

The chain couples TRBV20-1 to TRBJ1-2; 10 bases map to TRBD1. The CDR3 runs 16 residues. In germline, CDR1 is DFQATT, CDR2 SNEGSKA (reference sequence). The J segment lost 0 bases and the V segment lost 5 bases, leaving 9 bases of the junction unmatched. The CDR3 bases are TGCAGTGCTGGGGGGACAGGGGAGGAGGCTAACTATGGCTACACCTTC. Translation: CSAGGTGEEANYGYTF.

The chain couples TRBV10-2 to TRBJ2-7, with 8 positions matching TRBD1. Germline values: CDR1 WSHSY, CDR2 SAAADI. V trimming: 4 bases; J trimming: 3 bases; junction bases outside the gene matches: 8. The CDR3 contains 15 residues. Here the CDR3 DNA reads TGCGCCAGCAGTGTCTCGAGGACAGGGTTCTACGAGCAGTACTTC. Its protein product is CASSVSRTGFYEQYF.

V is TRBV6-2 or TRBV6-3 and J is TRBJ2-1; the match to TRBD1 covers 8 bases. Germline CDR1 MNHEY, CDR2 SVGEGT. This CDR3 is 15 amino acids long. V shed 2 bases, J shed 8 bases, and the junction held 8 bases outside the gene matches. CDR3 DNA: TGTGCCAGCAGTTACCGGACAGGGATTTGGGATGAGCAGTTCTTC. Its translation is CASSYRTGIWDEQFF.

This chain connects TRBV30 to TRBJ2-1; 9 nucleotides agree with TRBD1. V trimming: 3 bases; J trimming: 8 bases; junction bases outside the gene matches: 5. This CDR3 has 13 amino acids. Germline V gives CDR1 GTSNPN, CDR2 SVGIG (reference sequence). The CDR3 reads CAWSLTGGDEQFF. Written as DNA, the CDR3 is TGTGCCTGGAGCCTGACAGGGGGGGATGAGCAGTTCTTC.

The table lists this clonotype with many counts. The chain has TRBV20-1 and TRBJ2-1; D not certain. This CDR3 has 15 residues. The germline CDR1 and CDR2 sequences are DFQATT and SNEGSKA (reference sequence). Deletions cut 0 bases from V and 2 bases from J, with 11 bases between. The CDR3 region has the DNA TGCAGTGCTAGAGAGCCCGACCTCACCTACAATGAGCAGTTCTTC. Its protein product is CSAREPDLTYNEQFF.

The V call is TRBV20-1, the J call TRBJ2-7; TRBD2 matches at 8 bases. The germline V gene has CDR1 DFQATT and CDR2 SNEGSKA (reference sequence). After removal of 2 bases from V and 3 bases from J, the junction contained 6 bases not matched to a gene. The CDR3 length is 14 residues. The CDR3 spells CSARRSGGHYEQYF. For the CDR3, the DNA is TGCAGTGCTAGACGGAGCGGGGGACACTACGAGCAGTACTTC.

The V call is TRBV19, the J call TRBJ1-5; D call uncertain. Trimming removed 5 bases from V and 4 bases from J, with 21 bases in between. The CDR3 sequence is 17 residues long. Germline CDR1 reads LNHDA; CDR2 reads SQIVND (reference sequence). The chain's CDR3 is CASSSRSFDGLNQPQHF. The CDR3 region has the DNA TGTGCCAGTAGTTCTCGAAGCTTTGACGGTCTAAATCAGCCCCAGCATTTT.

Only a few counts were recorded for this clonotype. The chain couples TRBV5-6 to TRBJ1-4; D not certain. CDR3 length equals 13 residues. Germline V gene sequence: CDR1 SGHDT, CDR2 YYEEEE. The ends were cut back, 0 bases at V and 4 bases at J, with 4 bases in the middle. Here the CDR3 reads CASSLVLNEKLFF. The CDR3 DNA reads TGTGCCAGCAGCTTGGTTCTTAATGAAAAACTGTTTTTT.

DNA of the CDR3: TGTGCCAGCAGCTCTAAGGGGGGGAGCACAGATACGCAGTATTTT. Its translation: CASSSKGGSTDTQYF. The rearrangement uses TRBV9 and TRBJ2-3; D might be TRBD2 (7 bases). Germline V gene sequence: CDR1 SGDLS, CDR2 YYNGEE. V was clipped by 4 bases and J by 0 bases, with 12 bases between them. This CDR3 is built from 15 residues. Based on the CDR3 plus reference TRBV9 and TRBJ2-3, the full variable domain is DSGVTQTPKHLITATGQRVTLRCSPRSGDLSVYWYQQSLDQGLQFLIQYYNGEERAKGNILERFSAQQFPDLHSELNLSSLELGDSALYFCASSSKGGSTDTQYFGPGTRLTVL.

This chain links TRBV6-2 or TRBV6-3 with TRBJ1-1; 7 nucleotides line up with TRBD1. V was clipped by 2 bases and J by 0 bases; unmatched bases: 6. The CDR3 is made up of 16 amino acids. Germline assignment: CDR1 MNHEY and CDR2 SVGEGT. In DNA form, the CDR3 reads TGTGCCAGCAGTTACGACAGGGCCCTTATGAACACTGAAGCTTTCTTT. Its translation is CASSYDRALMNTEAFF.

This clonotype was counted many times. CDR3 nucleotide sequence: TGTGCCAGCAGTTACCGGAGGGACACCTATGGCTACACCTTC. Translating gives CASSYRRDTYGYTF. The chain links TRBV6-5 to TRBJ1-2; tentatively, D is TRBD1 (6 bases). The germline CDR1 and CDR2 sequences are MNHEY and SVGAGI. The CDR3 is made up of 14 amino acids. Between the trimmed V and J ends, which lost 2 bases and 4 bases, there was a span of 11 bases.

A word on this clonotype: Given a much more abundant clone one base away, this may be a read error. The rearrangement links TRBV2 to TRBJ1-2; D uncertain. The CDR3 runs 16 residues. Germline V gene lookup returns CDR1 SNHLY and CDR2 FYNNEI. The V and J ends lost 7 bases and 7 bases respectively, with 25 bases between them. This CDR3 reads CASIVLFFMGSCGYTF. In DNA form, the CDR3 reads TGTGCCAGCATTGTTTTGTTTTTTATGGGTTCCTGTGGCTACACCTTC.

This sequence joins TRBV2 and TRBJ2-7, with a weak D call TRBD1 (5 bases). CDR1 is SNHLY, CDR2 FYNNEI, per germline. The CDR3 is 15 amino acids. V lost 6 bases to trimming and J lost 2 bases, with 17 bases between them. The CDR3 reads CASSLDQGGPYEQYF. In DNA form, the CDR3 reads TGTGCCAGCAGCTTAGACCAGGGTGGACCCTACGAGCAGTACTTC. Looking up the rest from reference TRBV2 and TRBJ2-7 gives the full variable domain: EPEVTQTPSHQVTQMGQEVILRCVPISNHLYFYWYRQILGQKVEFLVSFYNNEISEKSEIFDDQFSVERPDGSNFTLKIRSTKLEDSAMYFCASSLDQGGPYEQYFGPGTRLTVT.

V is TRBV5-1 and J is TRBJ1-2; D call uncertain. The germline V gene encodes CDR1 SGHRS and CDR2 YFSETQ. V was cut by 4 bases and J by 4 bases, with 11 bases left in between. The CDR3 consists of 13 residues. The CDR3 here is CASSLKDGYGYTF. CDR3 DNA sequence: TGCGCCAGCAGCCTGAAAGACGGCTATGGCTACACCTTC.

This chain uses TRBV6-5 with TRBJ1-6; D perhaps matches TRBD1 (6 bases). CDR1 is MNHEY and CDR2 is SVGAGI in the germline V gene. CDR3 length: 15 residues. V lost 6 bases, J lost 6 bases, and 15 bases lay in between. CDR3 residues: CASRGPEDSNSPLHF. The CDR3 nucleotides are TGTGCCAGCAGAGGCCCAGAGGACAGTAATTCACCCCTCCACTTT.

V and J are TRBV29-1 and TRBJ1-1; D gene ambiguous. CDR1 is SQVTM, CDR2 ANQGSEA, per germline. The V and J ends lost 7 bases and 1 base respectively, with 10 bases between them. This CDR3 comprises 12 residues. The CDR3 spells CSGGHPNTEAFF. CDR3 nucleotides: TGCAGCGGAGGCCACCCGAACACTGAAGCTTTCTTT.